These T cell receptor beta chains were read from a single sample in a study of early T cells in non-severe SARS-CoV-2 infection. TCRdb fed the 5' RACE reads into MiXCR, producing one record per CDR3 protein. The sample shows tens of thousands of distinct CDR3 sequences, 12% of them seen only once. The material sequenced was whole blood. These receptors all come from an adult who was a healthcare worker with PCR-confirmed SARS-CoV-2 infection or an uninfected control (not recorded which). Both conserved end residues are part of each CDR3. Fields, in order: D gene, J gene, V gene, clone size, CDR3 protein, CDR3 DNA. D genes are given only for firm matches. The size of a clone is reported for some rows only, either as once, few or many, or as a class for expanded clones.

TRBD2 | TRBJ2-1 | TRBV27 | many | CASSPGLADYNEQFF | TGTGCCAGCAGCCCCGGACTAGCGGACTACAATGAGCAGTTCTTC
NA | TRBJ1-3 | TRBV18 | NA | CASSPQGHGGTIYF | TGTGCCAGCTCACCCCAGGGACACGGCGGAACCATATATTTT
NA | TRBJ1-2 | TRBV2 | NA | CASMAVGPNYGYTF | TGTGCCAGCATGGCGGTTGGACCTAACTATGGCTACACCTTC
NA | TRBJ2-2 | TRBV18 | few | CASSPRADTGELFF | TGTGCCAGCTCACCGAGAGCGGACACCGGGGAGCTGTTTTTT
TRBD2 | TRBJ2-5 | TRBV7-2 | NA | CASSRLAGGGETQYF | TGTGCCAGCAGCAGACTAGCGGGAGGAGGGGAGACCCAGTACTTC
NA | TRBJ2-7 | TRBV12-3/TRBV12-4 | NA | CASSQDSGSSYEQYF | TGTGCCAGCAGTCAAGACTCAGGGAGCTCCTACGAGCAGTACTTC
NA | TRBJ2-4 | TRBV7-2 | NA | CASSFIAKNIQYF | TGTGCCAGCAGCTTCATAGCCAAAAACATTCAGTACTTC
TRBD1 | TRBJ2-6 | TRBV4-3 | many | CASSQGDRSGANVLTF | TGCGCCAGCAGCCAAGGGGACAGGTCTGGGGCCAACGTCCTGACTTTC
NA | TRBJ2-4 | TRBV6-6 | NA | CASSYGRSTKNIQYF | TGTGCCAGCAGTTACGGGCGTTCTACCAAAAACATTCAGTACTTC
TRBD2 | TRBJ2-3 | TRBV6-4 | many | CASSRLAGEMDTQYF | TGTGCCAGCAGCCGACTAGCGGGGGAGATGGATACGCAGTATTTT
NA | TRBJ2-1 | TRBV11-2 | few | CASGEARYNEQFF | TGTGCCAGCGGGGAGGCCCGGTACAATGAGCAGTTCTTC
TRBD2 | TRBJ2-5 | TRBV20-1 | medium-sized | CSATTGTSEETQYF | TGCAGTGCTACAACCGGGACTAGCGAAGAGACCCAGTACTTC
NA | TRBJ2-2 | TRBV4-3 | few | CASSWTHSSTGELFF | TGCGCCAGCAGCTGGACCCATTCCAGCACCGGGGAGCTGTTTTTT
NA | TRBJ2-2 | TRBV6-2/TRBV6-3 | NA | CASRGTGPGELFF | TGTGCCAGCAGGGGAACGGGTCCCGGGGAGCTGTTTTTT
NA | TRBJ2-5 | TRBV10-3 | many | CAISREGETQYF | TGTGCCATCAGTAGGGAAGGAGAGACCCAGTACTTC
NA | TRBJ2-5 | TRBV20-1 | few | CSASGTPSPETQYF | TGCAGTGCGAGTGGGACTCCCTCGCCGGAGACCCAGTACTTC
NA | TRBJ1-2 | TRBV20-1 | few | CSASEANYGYTF | TGCAGTGCTAGTGAGGCGAACTATGGCTACACCTTC
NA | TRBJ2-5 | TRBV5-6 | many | CASSFTGEKTQYF | TGTGCCAGCAGCTTTACGGGGGAAAAGACCCAGTACTTC
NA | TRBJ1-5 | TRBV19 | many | CASSSFTGLINQPQHF | TGTGCCAGTAGTAGCTTCACAGGGCTTATCAATCAGCCCCAGCATTTT
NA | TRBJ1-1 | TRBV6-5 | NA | CASSYSGGSGLNTEAFF | TGTGCCAGCAGTTACTCGGGGGGGAGTGGGCTGAACACTGAAGCTTTCTTT
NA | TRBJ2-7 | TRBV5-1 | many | CASSLVVSGILTYEQYF | TGCGCCAGCAGCCTGGTAGTAAGCGGAATTCTAACCTACGAGCAGTACTTC
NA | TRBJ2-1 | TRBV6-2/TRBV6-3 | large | CASSHTIGLAGINNEQFF | TGTGCCAGCAGCCATACGATCGGACTGGCGGGGATTAACAATGAGCAGTTCTTC
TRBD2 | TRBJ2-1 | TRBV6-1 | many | CASSKSSGYNEQFF | TGTGCCAGCAGTAAGTCTAGCGGTTACAATGAGCAGTTCTTC
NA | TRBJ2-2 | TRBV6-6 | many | CASTESSGELFF | TGTGCCAGCACAGAGTCTTCCGGGGAGCTGTTTTTT
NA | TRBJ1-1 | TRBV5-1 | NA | CASSSGDARTEAFF | TGCGCCAGCAGCTCTGGAGACGCAAGGACTGAAGCTTTCTTT
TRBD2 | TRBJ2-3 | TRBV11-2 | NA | CASSSGTSGGPDTQYF | TGTGCCAGCAGCTCAGGGACTAGCGGGGGCCCAGATACGCAGTATTTT
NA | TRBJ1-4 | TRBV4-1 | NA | CASSQDRGGREKLFF | TGCGCCAGCAGCCAAGACAGGGGTGGTAGGGAAAAACTGTTTTTT
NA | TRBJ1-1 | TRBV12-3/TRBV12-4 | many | CASRTQGGTEAFF | TGTGCCAGCAGGACCCAGGGTGGCACTGAAGCTTTCTTT
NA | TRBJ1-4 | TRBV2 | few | CASVRITNEKLFF | TGTGCCAGCGTAAGAATAACTAATGAAAAACTGTTTTTT
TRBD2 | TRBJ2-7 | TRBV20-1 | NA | CSAIPGTSNYEQYF | TGCAGTGCTATTCCCGGGACTAGCAACTACGAGCAGTACTTC
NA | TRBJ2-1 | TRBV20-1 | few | CSASPAQVPFF | TGCAGTGCTAGCCCAGCGCAGGTGCCGTTCTTC
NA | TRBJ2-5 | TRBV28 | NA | CASSLSELGETQYF | TGTGCCAGCAGTTTATCTGAGCTAGGGGAGACCCAGTACTTC
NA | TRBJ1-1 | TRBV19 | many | CASSTAGTSMNTEAFF | TGTGCCAGTAGTACGGCAGGGACCTCAATGAACACTGAAGCTTTCTTT
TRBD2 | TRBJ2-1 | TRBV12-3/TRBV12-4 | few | CASSQGLAGGYEQFF | TGTGCCAGCAGCCAGGGACTAGCGGGGGGGTATGAGCAGTTCTTC
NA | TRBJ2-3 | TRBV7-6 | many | CASSFREFRTDTQYF | TGTGCCAGCAGCTTCCGGGAGTTTCGGACAGATACGCAGTATTTT